This T cell receptor beta chain was obtained from a study of T cells expressing NK-cell markers. TCRdb re-called the 5' RACE reads, yielding one record per CDR3 amino acid sequence without DNA. The listing records approximately 420,000 distinct CDR3 sequences. The CDR3 spans 15 residues. CDR1 is LGHDT and CDR2 is YNNKEL in the germline V gene (reference sequence). The sequence derives from a woman aged 45 to 65 in good health. The chain carries TRBV3-1 and TRBJ1-4; the TCRdb call, TRBD1, lacks DNA for checking. The material sequenced was blood T cells: a sorted CD56 or NKG2C T cell subset, CD4+ or CD8+ T cells, or bulk PBMC T cells (not recorded which). The CDR3 here is CASSPTGTANEKLFF.